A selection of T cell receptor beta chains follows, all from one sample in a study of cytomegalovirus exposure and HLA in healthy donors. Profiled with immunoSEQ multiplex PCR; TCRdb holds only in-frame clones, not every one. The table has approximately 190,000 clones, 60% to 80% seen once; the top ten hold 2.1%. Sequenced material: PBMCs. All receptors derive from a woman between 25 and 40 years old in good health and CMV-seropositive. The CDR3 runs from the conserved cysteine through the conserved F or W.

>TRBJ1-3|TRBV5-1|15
CASSLGASSGNTIYF
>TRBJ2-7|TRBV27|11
CASSVGGEQYF
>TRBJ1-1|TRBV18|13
CASSLTGGTEAFF
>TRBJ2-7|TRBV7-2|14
CASSPPQGINEQYF
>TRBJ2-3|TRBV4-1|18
CASSQDLASGKVPDTQYF
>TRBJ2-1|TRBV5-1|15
CASSGALAGGGEQFF
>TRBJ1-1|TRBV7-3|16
CASSLIPPLGPTEAFF
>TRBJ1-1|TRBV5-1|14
CASSLVKGDTEAFF
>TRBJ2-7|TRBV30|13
CAWSGLAGYEQYF
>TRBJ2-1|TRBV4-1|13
CASSQALALWQFF
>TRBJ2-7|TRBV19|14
CASSARGQGREQYF
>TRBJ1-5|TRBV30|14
CAWGGGWEDQPQHF
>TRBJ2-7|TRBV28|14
CASVASGSFYEQYF
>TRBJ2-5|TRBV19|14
CASSLERGKETQYF